This T cell receptor (beta chain) comes out of a study of blood T cell repertoires in COVID-19. About the study: Samples came from the United States, Italy and Spain, spanning acute and convalescent COVID-19.

The assay was immunoSEQ multiplex PCR, and TCRdb's table has in-frame clones only and misses some. Among some 82,000 clones listed, 90% to 95% were seen once. CDR1 is LGHDT, CDR2 YNNKEL, per germline (reference sequence). Trimming pared 2 bases from V and 3 bases from J, leaving 14 bases between. This CDR3 has 16 residues. The clonotype comes from a woman aged 45-65 years in a cohort sampled during active COVID-19. The chain joins TRBV3-1 (or the pseudogene TRBV3-2) to TRBJ1-5; D might be TRBD1 (6 bases). The source material was peripheral blood. The CDR3 loop reads CASSQTSQGFNQPQHF. CDR3 nucleotide sequence: TGTGCCAGCAGCCAAACCTCACAGGGCTTCAATCAGCCCCAGCATTTT.